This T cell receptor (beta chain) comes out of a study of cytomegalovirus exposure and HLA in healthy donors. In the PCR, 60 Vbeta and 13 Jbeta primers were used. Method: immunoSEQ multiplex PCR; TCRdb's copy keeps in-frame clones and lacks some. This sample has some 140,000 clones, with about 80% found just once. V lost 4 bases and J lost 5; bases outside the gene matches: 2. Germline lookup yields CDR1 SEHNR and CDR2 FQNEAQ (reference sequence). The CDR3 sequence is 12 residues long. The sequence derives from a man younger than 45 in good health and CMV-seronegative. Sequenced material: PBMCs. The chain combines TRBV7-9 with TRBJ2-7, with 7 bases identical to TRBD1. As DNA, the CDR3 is TGTGCCAGCAGCTCAACAGGGGACGAGCAGTACTTC. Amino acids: CASSSTGDEQYF. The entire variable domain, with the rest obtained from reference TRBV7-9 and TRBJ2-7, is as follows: DTGVSQNPRHKITKRGQNVTFRCDPISEHNRLYWYRQTLGQGPEFLTYFQNEAQLEKSRLLSDRFSAERPKGSFSTLEIQRTEQGDSAMYLCASSSTGDEQYFGPGTRLTVT.